These 30 T cell receptor beta chains were all obtained from the same sample, sequenced in a study of CD8+ T cells in alopecia areata. As the sequencing template, cDNA was produced by extracting RNA and reverse transcribing it. Produced via immunoSEQ multiplex PCR; TCRdb's table is partial and in-frame only. The data show 150,000 or so clones, with over 45% seen just once and over 5.5% held by the top ten. The material sequenced was CD4+ T cells sorted from blood. These receptor sequences come from a human donor with alopecia areata.

J is TRBJ2-7 and V is TRBV6-5; 10 bases agree with TRBD2. CDR3 length: 15 residues. Germline-derived CDR1 and CDR2 are MNHEY and SVGAGI. V shed 6 bases, J shed 4 bases, and the junction held 9 bases outside the gene matches. DNA of the CDR3: TGTGCCAGCAGAATTCCTCTAGCGGGAGTTTACGAGCAGTACTTC. Amino acids: CASRIPLAGVYEQYF.

This sequence joins TRBV28 and TRBJ2-1; the match to TRBD2 covers 7 bases. With 5 bases clipped from V and 9 bases from J, the junction kept 10 bases outside the gene matches. The CDR3 is 14 amino acids. Germline V gives CDR1 MDHEN, CDR2 SYDVKM. CDR3: CASSLLGLGGEQFF. Written as DNA, the CDR3 is TGTGCCAGCAGTCTACTCGGACTAGGTGGTGAGCAGTTCTTC.

In this sample, this clone turned up once. At one end the junction does not follow the germline gene, possibly because of a read error. This sequence joins TRBV30 and TRBJ1-2; D not certain. Germline V gene lookup returns CDR1 GTSNPN and CDR2 SVGIG (reference sequence). The length of the CDR3 is 14 residues. Here the CDR3 DNA reads TGTGCCTGGACCTCACCGGGCAGTAACTTTGGCTACACCTTC. This sequence encodes CAWTSPGSNFGYTF.

A few counts support this clone. This sequence joins TRBV30 and TRBJ2-7; 7 nucleotides agree with TRBD1. CDR1 is GTSNPN and CDR2 is SVGIG in the germline V gene (reference sequence). The CDR3 has 14 residues. V shed 2 bases and J 6 bases; nucleotides not matched to a gene: 10. The CDR3 DNA reads TGTGCCTGGAGTTCCCCAGGGGGTGGCCGCGAGCAGTACTTC. It translates to CAWSSPGGGREQYF.

V and J are TRBV29-1 and TRBJ1-5, with 10 bases aligning to TRBD1. The CDR3 runs to 15 residues. CDR1 and CDR2 from the germline V gene are SQVTM and ANQGSEA. The J segment lost 2 bases and the V segment lost 4 bases, leaving 5 bases of the junction unmatched. The CDR3 loop reads CSVARGQGGNQPQHF. The CDR3 nucleotides read TGCAGCGTTGCCCGAGGACAGGGGGGCAATCAGCCCCAGCATTTT. Complete variable domain (other parts from reference TRBV29-1 and TRBJ1-5): SAVISQKPSRDICQRGTSLTIQCQVDSQVTMMFWYRQQPGQSLTLIATANQGSEATYESGFVIDKFPISRPNLTFSTLTVSNMSPEDSSIYLCSVARGQGGNQPQHFGDGTRLSIL.

The chain has TRBV15 and TRBJ1-1, with D hard to call. Trimming cost V 3 bases and J 1 base, with 9 bases left between them. CDR3 length equals 14 residues. Germline V lookup: CDR1 LNHNV, CDR2 YYDKDF (reference sequence). CDR3 sequence (DNA): TGTGCCACCAGCAGCAAGAGGAGGAACACTGAAGCTTTCTTT. Protein product: CATSSKRRNTEAFF. Full variable domain (rest looked up from reference TRBV15 and TRBJ1-1): DAMVIQNPRYQVTQFGKPVTLSCSQTLNHNVMYWYQQKSSQAPKLLFHYYDKDFNNEADTPDNFQSRRPNTSFCFLDIRSPGLGDTAMYLCATSSKRRNTEAFFGQGTRLTVV.

This chain uses TRBV6-5 with TRBJ2-1; a weak D match, TRBD2 (5 bases). V was trimmed by 7 bases and J by 9 bases, leaving 16 bases between them. Per germline, CDR1 MNHEY and CDR2 SVGAGI. The CDR3 contains 13 residues. The CDR3 DNA reads TGTGCCAGCAAGAGGGTCGGCCTGGGTGAGCAGTTCTTC. It codes for CASKRVGLGEQFF.

Here the CDR3 DNA reads TGTGCCAGCAGCTTAGGGGCTAGCGGAAACACAGATACGCAGTATTTT. It yields the protein CASSLGASGNTDTQYF. This chain joins TRBV11-2 and TRBJ2-3; the match to TRBD2 covers 7 bases. Germline lookup yields CDR1 SGHAT and CDR2 FQNNGV. CDR3 length: 16 amino acids. Unmatched junction bases numbered 6, after V lost 1 base and J lost 2 bases. The full variable domain, its missing parts supplied by reference TRBV11-2 and TRBJ2-3, is EAGVAQSPRYKIIEKRQSVAFWCNPISGHATLYWYQQILGQGPKLLIQFQNNGVVDDSQLPKDRFSAERLKGVDSTLKIQPAKLEDSAVYLCASSLGASGNTDTQYFGPGTRLTVL.

This clone showed up many times. This chain uses TRBV7-9 with TRBJ1-4; D is undetermined. The ends were cut back, 5 bases at V and 15 bases at J, with 16 bases in the middle. The germline V gene has CDR1 SEHNR and CDR2 FQNEAQ (reference sequence). This CDR3 is 12 amino acids long. CDR3 protein: CASSLEVGSLFF. The CDR3 DNA sequence: TGTGCCAGCAGCCTGGAGGTTGGGTCCTTGTTTTTT.

This clone came up once. The chain joins TRBV20-1 to TRBJ2-3; D gene ambiguous. Deletions cut 6 bases from V and 6 bases from J, with 10 bases between. The CDR3 has 11 residues. Germline loops: CDR1 DFQATT, CDR2 SNEGSKA (reference sequence). The CDR3: CSARGLDTQYF. The CDR3 DNA is TGCAGTGCGCGAGGCTTGGATACGCAGTATTTT.

This chain uses TRBV6-6 with TRBJ2-7, with D maybe TRBD1 (5 bases). Trimming stripped 7 bases from V and 2 bases from J, with 18 bases between. The CDR3 consists of 15 residues. Per the germline V gene, CDR1 is MNHNY and CDR2 is SVGAGI (reference sequence). The CDR3: CASTPSTSGTYEQYF. CDR3 nucleotides: TGTGCCAGCACTCCATCCACGTCAGGGACCTACGAGCAGTACTTC.

This clone was picked up a small number of times. V and J are TRBV9 and TRBJ2-7; 12 nucleotides match TRBD1. With 3 bases clipped from V and 6 bases from J, the junction kept 7 bases outside the gene matches. The CDR3 contains 15 residues. CDR1 SGDLS and CDR2 YYNGEE come from the germline V gene. As DNA, the CDR3 is TGTGCCAGCAGCGCCTGGGGACAGGGGGCGGGCGAGCAGTACTTC. Protein product: CASSAWGQGAGEQYF.

The chain employs TRBV27 and TRBJ2-7; D not resolved. V lost 5 bases, J lost 2 bases, and 16 bases lay in between. The germline V gene encodes CDR1 MNHEY and CDR2 SMNVEV (reference sequence). The CDR3 extends over 15 amino acids. The CDR3 sequence: CASSPLRTQPYEQYF. The CDR3 nucleotides read TGTGCCAGCAGTCCGTTGAGGACCCAGCCCTACGAGCAGTACTTC.

This sequence joins TRBV11-2 and TRBJ1-1, with 7 positions matching TRBD1. The CDR3 loop spans 15 amino acids. J lost 4 bases, V lost 1 base, and 6 bases had no gene match. CDR1 and CDR2 (germline): SGHAT, FQNNGV. The CDR3, as DNA: TGTGCCAGCAGCTTAGTCCGACAGGGCGGCACTGAAGCTTTCTTT. Translated, it gives CASSLVRQGGTEAFF.

In its sample, this clone was seen a few times. V gene TRBV6-5 combines with J gene TRBJ1-1; TRBD1 might be the D (5 bases). Trimming stripped 6 bases from V and 1 base from J, with 12 bases between. Germline CDR1 reads MNHEY; CDR2 reads SVGAGI. The length of the CDR3 is 14 residues. The CDR3 nucleotides read TGTGCCAGCAGGGGGGTGGCGAGGAACACTGAAGCTTTCTTT. This codes for CASRGVARNTEAFF.

The chain recombines TRBV30 with TRBJ2-1; 11 nucleotides agree with TRBD2. CDR3 length: 15 amino acids. V was clipped by 7 bases and J by 8 bases; unmatched bases: 13. Germline loops: CDR1 GTSNPN, CDR2 SVGIG (reference sequence). The CDR3 region is CAFWFLAGGVHEQFF. The CDR3 DNA reads as TGTGCCTTTTGGTTTTTAGCGGGAGGGGTCCATGAGCAGTTCTTC.

There are a few counts of this clone. Here the CDR3 reads CASSLTSGGPSYEQYF. For the CDR3, the DNA is TGTGCCAGCAGCCTGACCAGCGGGGGCCCCTCCTACGAGCAGTACTTC. The rearrangement links TRBV4-2 to TRBJ2-7, with 8 bases lining up with TRBD2. V trimming: 4 bases; J trimming: 0 bases; junction bases outside the gene matches: 8. This CDR3 is built from 16 residues. The germline gives CDR1 LGHNA, CDR2 YNFKEQ.

The chain recombines TRBV6-6 with TRBJ2-7; 11 bases match TRBD1. Trimming at V came to 7 bases and at J to 3 bases, leaving 5 bases not matched to a gene. Per germline, CDR1 MNHNY and CDR2 SVGAGI (reference sequence). This CDR3 contains 14 residues. Here the CDR3 DNA reads TGTGCCAGCACTGGGGGGACAGGGGGCTACGAGCAGTACTTC. Its protein product is CASTGGTGGYEQYF.

The gene calls are TRBV7-9 and TRBJ2-2; D remains unclear. CDR1 is SEHNR and CDR2 is FQNEAQ in the germline V gene (reference sequence). The V and J ends lost 0 bases and 0 bases respectively, with 8 bases between them. The CDR3 extends over 16 amino acids. The CDR3 nucleotides are TGTGCCAGCAGCTTAGCAACCAGAGCGAACACCGGGGAGCTGTTTTTT. Translating gives CASSLATRANTGELFF.

This clone was seen only a few times. The genes are TRBV2 and TRBJ2-5, with D perhaps matching TRBD1 (6 bases). Germline V CDR1 and CDR2: SNHLY, FYNNEI. V lost 7 bases to trimming and J lost 5 bases, with 11 bases between them. The CDR3 totals 12 residues. The CDR3 region is CASKFDRETQYF. The CDR3 DNA follows: TGTGCCAGCAAGTTCGACAGGGAGACCCAGTACTTC.

The rearrangement joins TRBV9 to TRBJ2-5; 8 positions match TRBD2. The germline V gene has CDR1 SGDLS and CDR2 YYNGEE. The CDR3 covers 15 residues. V trimming: 2 bases; J trimming: 5 bases; junction bases outside the gene matches: 8. CDR3 residues: CASSVRAGGGETQYF. Here the CDR3 DNA reads TGTGCCAGCAGCGTTAGGGCGGGAGGCGGTGAGACCCAGTACTTC.

The chain uses TRBV29-1 and TRBJ1-4, with D uncertain. This CDR3 region has 10 residues. Looked up from germline, CDR1 is SQVTM and CDR2 is ANQGSEA. Between the trimmed V and J ends, which lost 4 bases and 8 bases, there was a span of 5 bases. Written as DNA, the CDR3 is TGCAGCGTTGGTGAAGAAAAACTGTTTTTT. Amino acids: CSVGEEKLFF.

This clone is a singleton in its sample. V usage is TRBV25-1 and J usage is TRBJ2-7, with D possibly matching TRBD1 (7 bases). The CDR3 runs to 12 residues. CDR1 is MGHDK and CDR2 is SYGVNS in the germline V gene. V was pared by 6 bases and J by 5 bases, with 11 bases between. The CDR3 loop reads CASREGAHEQYF. The CDR3 DNA sequence: TGTGCCAGCAGGGAGGGGGCCCACGAGCAGTACTTC.

The rearrangement uses TRBV7-2 and TRBJ2-5, with 8 bases fitting TRBD2. Germline CDR1 SGHTA, CDR2 FQGNSA. V was pared by 0 bases and J by 4 bases, with 4 bases of the junction left unmatched. This CDR3 region has 15 residues. The CDR3 coding sequence is TGTGCCAGCAGCTTAGCAGGGACTAGAGGAGAGACCCAGTACTTC. Its translation: CASSLAGTRGETQYF. Drawing the rest from reference TRBV7-2 and TRBJ2-5, the complete variable domain is GAGVSQSPSNKVTEKGKDVELRCDPISGHTALYWYRQSLGQGLEFLIYFQGNSAPDKSGLPSDRFSAERTGGSVSTLTIQRTQQEDSAVYLCASSLAGTRGETQYFGPGTRLLVL.

The chain recombines TRBV6-5 with TRBJ1-2; weak D call: TRBD1 (6 bases). The CDR3 is 14 amino acids. Germline CDR1 and CDR2: MNHEY and SVGAGI. Trimming left V 2 bases short and J 4 bases short, with 11 bases between. The CDR3 nucleotides are TGTGCCAGCAGTTACCGGGGGCTCGGCTATGGCTACACCTTC. Its protein is CASSYRGLGYGYTF.

This clone was observed a few times. The chain has TRBV11-1 and TRBJ1-2; TRBD1 might be the D (5 bases). The CDR3 is 14 residues long. The germline gives CDR1 SGHAT, CDR2 FQDESV (reference sequence). Trimming took off 5 bases at V and 7 bases at J, with 17 bases between the two ends. The CDR3: CASSKSPDRGGYTF. CDR3 DNA: TGTGCCAGCAGCAAAAGCCCCGACAGAGGTGGCTACACCTTC. The full variable domain, rest sourced from reference TRBV11-1 and TRBJ1-2, is EAEVAQSPRYKITEKSQAVAFWCDPISGHATLYWYRQILGQGPELLVQFQDESVVDDSQLPKDRFSAERLKGVDSTLKIQPAELGDSAMYLCASSKSPDRGGYTFGSGTRLTVV.

This clone showed up just once. This chain connects TRBV9 to TRBJ2-2, with TRBD2 identical over 7 bases. Per the germline V gene, CDR1 is SGDLS and CDR2 is YYNGEE. There are 17 residues in the CDR3. After removal of 0 bases from V and 6 bases from J, the junction contained 11 bases not matched to a gene. CDR3 region: CASSVGAQRDFAGELFF. In DNA form, the CDR3 reads TGTGCCAGCAGCGTAGGGGCTCAGCGGGACTTTGCCGGGGAGCTGTTTTTT. Full variable domain (missing parts from reference TRBV9 and TRBJ2-2): DSGVTQTPKHLITATGQRVTLRCSPRSGDLSVYWYQQSLDQGLQFLIQYYNGEERAKGNILERFSAQQFPDLHSELNLSSLELGDSALYFCASSVGAQRDFAGELFFGEGSRLTVL.

Here the CDR3 reads CASSSRQTYGYTF. CDR3 coding DNA: TGTGCCAGCAGCTCCCGACAGACCTATGGCTACACCTTC. V and J are TRBV7-9 and TRBJ1-2; D perhaps matches TRBD1 (5 bases). Trimming pared 4 bases from V and 4 bases from J, leaving 10 bases between. The length of the CDR3 is 13 residues. The germline gives CDR1 SEHNR, CDR2 FQNEAQ (reference sequence).

This clone was seen only a few times. V and J are TRBV11-2 and TRBJ2-1; D unclear. From germline, CDR1 is SGHAT and CDR2 FQNNGV. This CDR3 contains 15 residues. The V and J ends lost 1 base and 1 base respectively, with 8 bases between them. This CDR3 reads CASSLARQSYNEQFF. In DNA form, the CDR3 reads TGTGCCAGCAGCTTAGCTAGACAATCCTACAATGAGCAGTTCTTC.

This clone occurred a few times. V gene TRBV29-1 combines with J gene TRBJ2-5; TRBD1 aligns across 8 bases. Trimming cost V 4 bases and J 5 bases; bases outside gene matches: 6. This CDR3 spans 13 amino acids. The V gene's germline CDR1 is SQVTM and CDR2 ANQGSEA. The CDR3 nucleotides are TGCAGCGTTGCGACAGGGGCGGGGGAGACCCAGTACTTC. It translates to CSVATGAGETQYF.